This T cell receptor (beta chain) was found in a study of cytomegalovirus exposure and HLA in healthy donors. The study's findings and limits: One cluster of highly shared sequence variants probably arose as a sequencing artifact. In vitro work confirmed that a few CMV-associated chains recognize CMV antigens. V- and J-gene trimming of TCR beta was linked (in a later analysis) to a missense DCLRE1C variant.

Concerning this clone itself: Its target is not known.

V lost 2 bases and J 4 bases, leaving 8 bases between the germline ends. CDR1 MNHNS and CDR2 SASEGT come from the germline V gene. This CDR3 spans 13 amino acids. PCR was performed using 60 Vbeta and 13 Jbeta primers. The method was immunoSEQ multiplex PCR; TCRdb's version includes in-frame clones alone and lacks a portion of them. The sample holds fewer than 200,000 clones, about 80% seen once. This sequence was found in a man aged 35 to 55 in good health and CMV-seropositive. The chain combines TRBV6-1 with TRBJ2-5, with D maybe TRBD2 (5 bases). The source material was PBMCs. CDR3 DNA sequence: TGTGCCAGCAGTGAACGGGGTGGAGAGACCCAGTACTTC. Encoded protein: CASSERGGETQYF.